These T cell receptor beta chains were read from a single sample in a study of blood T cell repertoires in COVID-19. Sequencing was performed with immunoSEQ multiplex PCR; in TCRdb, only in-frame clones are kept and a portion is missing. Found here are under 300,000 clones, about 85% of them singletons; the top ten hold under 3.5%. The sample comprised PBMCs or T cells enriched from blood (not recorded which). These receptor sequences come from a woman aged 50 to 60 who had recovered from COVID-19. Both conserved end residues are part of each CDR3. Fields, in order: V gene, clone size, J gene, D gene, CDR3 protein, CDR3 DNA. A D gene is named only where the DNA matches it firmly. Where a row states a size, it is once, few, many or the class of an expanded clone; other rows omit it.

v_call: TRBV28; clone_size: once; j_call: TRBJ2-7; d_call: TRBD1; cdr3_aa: CASRGTVSYEQYF; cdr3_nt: TGTGCCAGCAGGGGGACAGTTTCCTACGAGCAGTACTTC
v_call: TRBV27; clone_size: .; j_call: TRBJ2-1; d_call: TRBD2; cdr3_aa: CASSPGLAGLNEQFF; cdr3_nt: TGTGCCAGCAGTCCCGGACTAGCGGGACTCAATGAGCAGTTCTTC
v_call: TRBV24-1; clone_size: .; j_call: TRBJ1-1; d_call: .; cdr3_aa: CATSDAPTVGTEAFF; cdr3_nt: TGTGCCACCAGTGATGCGCCCACAGTTGGCACTGAAGCTTTCTTT
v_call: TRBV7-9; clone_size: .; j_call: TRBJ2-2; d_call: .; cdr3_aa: CASSLARSFDGLFF; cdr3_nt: TGTGCCAGCAGCTTAGCGCGTAGTTTTGATGGGCTGTTTTTT
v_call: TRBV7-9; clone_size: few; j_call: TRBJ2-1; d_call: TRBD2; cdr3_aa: CASSRGTNEQFF; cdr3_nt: TGTGCCAGCAGCCGGGGGACTAACGAGCAGTTCTTC
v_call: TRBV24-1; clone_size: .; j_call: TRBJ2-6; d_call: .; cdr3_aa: CATSDRSGANVLTF; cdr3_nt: TGTGCCACCAGTGATCGCTCTGGGGCCAACGTCCTGACTTTC
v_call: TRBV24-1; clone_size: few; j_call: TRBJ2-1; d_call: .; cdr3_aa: CATSIVGVQRNEQFF; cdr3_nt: TGTGCCACCAGTATCGTAGGGGTGCAGAGGAATGAGCAGTTCTTC
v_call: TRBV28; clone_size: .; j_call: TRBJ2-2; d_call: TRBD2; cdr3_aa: CASSPRLAGRTGELFF; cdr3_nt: TGTGCCAGCAGTCCTCGACTAGCGGGAAGAACCGGGGAGCTGTTTTTT
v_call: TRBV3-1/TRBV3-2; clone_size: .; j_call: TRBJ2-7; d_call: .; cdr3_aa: CASSQAGDWYEQYF; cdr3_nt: TGTGCCAGCAGCCAAGCGGGAGATTGGTACGAGCAGTACTTC
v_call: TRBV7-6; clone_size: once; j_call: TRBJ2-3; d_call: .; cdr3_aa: CASSLVYNTDTQYF; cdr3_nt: TGTGCCAGCAGCTTAGTATACAACACAGATACGCAGTATTTT
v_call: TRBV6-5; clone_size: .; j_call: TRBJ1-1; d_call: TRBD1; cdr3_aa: CASSLDRGGTEAFF; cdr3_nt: TGTGCCAGCAGCTTGGACAGGGGGGGCACTGAAGCTTTCTTT
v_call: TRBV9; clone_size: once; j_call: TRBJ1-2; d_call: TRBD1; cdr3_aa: CASVPGQLSPLGGYTF; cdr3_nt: TGTGCCAGCGTCCCGGGACAGTTGAGCCCCTTGGGCGGCTACACCTTC
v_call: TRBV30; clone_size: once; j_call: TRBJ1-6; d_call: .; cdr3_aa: CAWSPGLISSYNSPLHF; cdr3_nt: TGTGCCTGGAGTCCGGGTCTGATAAGCTCCTATAATTCACCCCTCCACTTT
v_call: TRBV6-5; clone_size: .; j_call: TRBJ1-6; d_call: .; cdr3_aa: CASSYAESSYNSPLHF; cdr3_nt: TGTGCCAGCAGTTACGCCGAGAGCTCCTATAATTCACCCCTCCACTTT
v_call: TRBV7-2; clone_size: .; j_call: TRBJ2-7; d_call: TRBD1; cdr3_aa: CASSLGSRTGTYEQYF; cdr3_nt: TGTGCCAGCAGCCTAGGCTCACGGACAGGGACCTACGAGCAGTACTTC
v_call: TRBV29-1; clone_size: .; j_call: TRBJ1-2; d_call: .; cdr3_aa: CSVDTYGYTF; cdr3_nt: TGCAGCGTTGACACATATGGCTACACCTTC
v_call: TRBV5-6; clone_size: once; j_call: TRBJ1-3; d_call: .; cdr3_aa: CASSLAHRSSGNTIYF; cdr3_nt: TGTGCCAGCAGCTTGGCCCACAGAAGCTCTGGAAACACCATATATTTT
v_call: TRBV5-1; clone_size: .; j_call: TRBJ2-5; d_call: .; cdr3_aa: CASSLEPMGASQETQYF; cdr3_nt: TGCGCCAGCAGCTTGGAACCAATGGGAGCCAGCCAAGAGACCCAGTACTTC
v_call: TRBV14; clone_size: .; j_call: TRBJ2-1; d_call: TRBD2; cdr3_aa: CASSQPSGLAGDPYNEQFF; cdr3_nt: TGTGCCAGCAGCCAACCTTCGGGACTAGCGGGAGACCCCTACAATGAGCAGTTCTTC
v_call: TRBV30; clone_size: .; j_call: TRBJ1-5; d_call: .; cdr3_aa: CACSGNNQPQHF; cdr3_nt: TGTGCCTGCTCAGGGAACAATCAGCCCCAGCATTTT
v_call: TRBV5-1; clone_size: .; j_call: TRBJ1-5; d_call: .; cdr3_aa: CASSLYGGNSNQPQHF; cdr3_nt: TGCGCCAGCAGCTTGTACGGAGGGAATAGCAATCAGCCCCAGCATTTT
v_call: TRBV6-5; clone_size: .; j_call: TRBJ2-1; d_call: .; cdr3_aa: CASRGSGSNEQFF; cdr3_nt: TGTGCCAGCAGGGGTAGCGGTAGCAATGAGCAGTTCTTC
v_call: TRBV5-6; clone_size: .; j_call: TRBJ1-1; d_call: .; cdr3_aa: CASSPGGPEAFF; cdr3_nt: TGTGCCAGCAGCCCGGGGGGGCCTGAAGCTTTCTTT
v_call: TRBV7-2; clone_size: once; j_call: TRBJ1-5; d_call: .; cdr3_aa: CASSSSASNQPQHF; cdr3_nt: TGTGCCAGCAGCTCGTCTGCGAGCAATCAGCCCCAGCATTTT
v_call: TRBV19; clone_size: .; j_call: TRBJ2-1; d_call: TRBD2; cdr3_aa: CASSIFPRTSGEQFF; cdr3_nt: TGTGCCAGTAGTATATTCCCCCGGACTAGCGGAGAGCAGTTCTTC
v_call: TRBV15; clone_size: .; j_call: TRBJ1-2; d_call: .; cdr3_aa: CATSRGGIRNYGYTF; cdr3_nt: TGTGCCACCAGCAGGGGCGGGATCCGTAACTATGGCTACACCTTC
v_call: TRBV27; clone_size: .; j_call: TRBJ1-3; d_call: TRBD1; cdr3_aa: CASSDRGFISGNTIYF; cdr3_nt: TGTGCCAGCAGTGACAGGGGATTCATCTCTGGAAACACCATATATTTT
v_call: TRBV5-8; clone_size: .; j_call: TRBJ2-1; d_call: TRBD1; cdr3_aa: CASSSRTGVYEQFF; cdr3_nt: TGTGCCAGCAGCTCCCGGACAGGGGTCTATGAGCAGTTCTTC
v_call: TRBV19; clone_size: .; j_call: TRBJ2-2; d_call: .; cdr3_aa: CASSIVLSGELFF; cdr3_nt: TGTGCCAGTAGTATAGTTCTTTCCGGGGAGCTGTTTTTT
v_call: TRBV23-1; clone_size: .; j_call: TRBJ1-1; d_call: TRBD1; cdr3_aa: CASSRPQGQMNTEAFF; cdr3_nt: TGCGCCAGCAGTCGACCTCAGGGACAGATGAACACTGAAGCTTTCTTT
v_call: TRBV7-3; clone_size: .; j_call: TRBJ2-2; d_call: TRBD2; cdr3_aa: CASSSTGGSPDTGELFF; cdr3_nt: TGTGCCAGCAGCTCCACCGGCGGGAGCCCCGATACCGGGGAGCTGTTTTTT
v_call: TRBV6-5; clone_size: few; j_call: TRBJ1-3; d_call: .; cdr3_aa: CATRLGAGAGNTIYF; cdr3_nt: TGTGCCACCAGGCTCGGGGCAGGGGCCGGAAACACCATATATTTT
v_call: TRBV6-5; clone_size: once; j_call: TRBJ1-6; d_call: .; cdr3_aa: CASRMTGVYNSPLHF; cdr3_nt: TGTGCCAGCAGGATGACAGGAGTATATAATTCACCCCTCCACTTT
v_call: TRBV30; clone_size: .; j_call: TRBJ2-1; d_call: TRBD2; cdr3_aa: CAWYRLAEQFF; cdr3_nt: TGTGCCTGGTACCGACTAGCGGAGCAGTTCTTC
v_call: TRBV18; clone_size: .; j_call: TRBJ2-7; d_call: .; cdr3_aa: CASSPKYEQYF; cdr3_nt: TGTGCCAGCTCACCCAAATACGAGCAGTACTTC
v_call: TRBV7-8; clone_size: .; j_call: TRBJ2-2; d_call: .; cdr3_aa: CASSLELNTGELFF; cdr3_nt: TGTGCCAGCAGCTTAGAACTGAACACCGGGGAGCTGTTTTTT
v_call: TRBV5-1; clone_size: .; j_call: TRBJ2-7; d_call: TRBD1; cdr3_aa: CASSTGGSYEQYF; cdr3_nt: TGCGCCAGCAGCACAGGGGGCTCCTACGAGCAGTACTTC
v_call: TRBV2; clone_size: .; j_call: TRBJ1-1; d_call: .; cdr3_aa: CASTRTPRENTEAFF; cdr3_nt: TGTGCCAGCACCCGGACCCCGCGGGAGAACACTGAAGCTTTCTTT
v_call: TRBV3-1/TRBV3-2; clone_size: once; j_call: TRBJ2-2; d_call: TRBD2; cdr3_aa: CASSPWASGRFRELFF; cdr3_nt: TGTGCCAGCAGCCCCTGGGCTAGCGGGAGGTTCCGGGAGCTGTTTTTT
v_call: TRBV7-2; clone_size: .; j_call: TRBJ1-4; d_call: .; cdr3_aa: CASSLGNYRDTLFF; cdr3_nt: TGTGCCAGCAGCCTCGGAAACTACCGGGACACACTGTTTTTT
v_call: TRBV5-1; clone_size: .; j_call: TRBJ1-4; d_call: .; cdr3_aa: CASAPVSGATTNEKLFF; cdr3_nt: TGCGCCTCAGCACCAGTCTCAGGGGCAACAACTAATGAAAAACTGTTTTTT
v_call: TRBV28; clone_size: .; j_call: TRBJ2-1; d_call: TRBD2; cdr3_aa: CASSQPSGRALEQFF; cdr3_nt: TGTGCCAGCAGCCAGCCTAGCGGGAGGGCTCTTGAGCAGTTCTTC
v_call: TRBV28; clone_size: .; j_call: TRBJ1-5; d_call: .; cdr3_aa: CASSLSVGMGSINQPQHF; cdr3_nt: TGTGCCAGCAGTTTATCTGTCGGGATGGGGTCGATCAATCAGCCCCAGCATTTT
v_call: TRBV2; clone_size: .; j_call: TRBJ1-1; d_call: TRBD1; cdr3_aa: CASSETRTGNTEAFF; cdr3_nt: TGTGCCAGCAGTGAAACGCGGACAGGGAACACTGAAGCTTTCTTT
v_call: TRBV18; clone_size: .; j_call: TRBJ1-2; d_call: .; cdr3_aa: CASSPRQEGDYGYTF; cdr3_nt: TGTGCCAGCTCACCTCGACAAGAGGGGGACTATGGCTACACCTTC
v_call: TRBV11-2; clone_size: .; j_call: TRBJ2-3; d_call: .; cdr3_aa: CASSLAGITDTQYF; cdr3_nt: TGTGCCAGCAGCTTAGCGGGAATCACAGATACGCAGTATTTT
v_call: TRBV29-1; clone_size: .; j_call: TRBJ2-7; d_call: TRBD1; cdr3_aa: CSVVGQGAWEQYF; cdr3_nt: TGCAGCGTTGTGGGACAGGGGGCTTGGGAGCAGTACTTC
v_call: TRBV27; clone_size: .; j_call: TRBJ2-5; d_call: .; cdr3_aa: CASSPKAPYQETQYF; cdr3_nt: TGTGCCAGCAGTCCAAAAGCCCCCTACCAAGAGACCCAGTACTTC
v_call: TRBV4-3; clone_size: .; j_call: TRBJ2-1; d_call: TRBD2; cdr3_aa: CASSLLAGGSYEQFF; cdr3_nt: TGCGCCAGCAGCCTCTTAGCGGGAGGATCTTATGAGCAGTTCTTC
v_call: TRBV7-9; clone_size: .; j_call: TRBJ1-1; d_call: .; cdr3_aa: CASSLVSPRNTEAFF; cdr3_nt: TGTGCCAGCAGCTTAGTTTCCCCCCGGAACACTGAAGCTTTCTTT
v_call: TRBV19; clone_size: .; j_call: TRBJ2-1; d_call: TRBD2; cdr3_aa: CASSTSAGAGNEQFF; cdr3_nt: TGTGCCAGTAGTACCTCAGCGGGAGCGGGGAATGAGCAGTTCTTC
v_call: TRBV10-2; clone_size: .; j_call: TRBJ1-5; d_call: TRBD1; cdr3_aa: CASSETAGGLLSNQPQHF; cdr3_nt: TGCGCCAGCAGTGAGACGGCAGGGGGCCTTCTAAGCAATCAGCCCCAGCATTTT
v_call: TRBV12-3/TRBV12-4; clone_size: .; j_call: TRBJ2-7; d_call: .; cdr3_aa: CASSSREEQYF; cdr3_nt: TGTGCCAGCAGTTCTAGGGAGGAGCAGTACTTC
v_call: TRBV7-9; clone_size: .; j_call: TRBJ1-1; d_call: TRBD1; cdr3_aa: CASRRQGDDTEAFF; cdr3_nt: TGTGCCAGCAGGAGACAGGGGGATGACACTGAAGCTTTCTTT
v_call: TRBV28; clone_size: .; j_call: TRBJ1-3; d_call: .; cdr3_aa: CATSFGTSPGNTIYF; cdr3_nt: TGTGCCACCTCCTTCGGGACATCTCCTGGAAACACCATATATTTT
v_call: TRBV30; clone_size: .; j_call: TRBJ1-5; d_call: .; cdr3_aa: CAWAVHSNQPQHF; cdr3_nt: TGTGCCTGGGCAGTACATAGCAATCAGCCCCAGCATTTT
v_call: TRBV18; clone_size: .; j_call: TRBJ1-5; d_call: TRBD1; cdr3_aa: CASSPGQADQPQHF; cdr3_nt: TGTGCCAGCTCACCGGGACAGGCCGATCAGCCCCAGCATTTT
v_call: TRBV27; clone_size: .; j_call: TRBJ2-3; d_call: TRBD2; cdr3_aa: CASSLSLAGDLDTQYF; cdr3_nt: TGTGCCAGCAGTTTATCGCTCGCGGGAGACTTAGATACGCAGTATTTT
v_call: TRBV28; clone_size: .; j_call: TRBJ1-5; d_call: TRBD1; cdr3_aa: CASSPRDRGFQPQHF; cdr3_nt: TGTGCCAGCAGTCCCCGGGACAGGGGGTTTCAGCCCCAGCATTTT